This TCR beta chain was obtained from a study of T cell responses to AZD1222 COVID-19 vaccine. In the study overall: It was second doses at about 4 or about 12 weeks that were pooled.

Measured with immunoSEQ multiplex PCR; TCRdb has only the in-frame clones, and not every one. The data contain tens of thousands of clones, about 90% of them seen just once; the ten biggest clones take up roughly 5.2%. The study's findings and limits: Females made up more of the donors, who were largely white British, and clonal diversity may have come out too low.

About this clone: The antigen is unknown.

Looked up from germline, CDR1 is SQVTM and CDR2 is ANQGSEA. The CDR3 sequence is 15 residues long. Trimming shortened V by 5 bases and J by 1 base, and 16 bases separated the two germline ends. This chain links TRBV29-1 with TRBJ2-3; possibly TRBD2 for D (6 bases). Sequences were derived from peripheral blood, sampled on day 0 of AZD1222 vaccination. The TCR originated in an adult in good health. CDR3 nucleotides: TGCAGCGTTTCCGGTCGCGGGATAGGCACAGATACGCAGTATTTT. Translation: CSVSGRGIGTDTQYF.